This T cell receptor (beta chain) was obtained from a study of response to subunit inactivated influenza vaccine. TCRdb re-derived calls from the RT-PCR reads in MiXCR, one entry per CDR3 protein. The sample records about 160,000 distinct CDR3 sequences, 11% being singletons. Trimming pared 2 bases from V and 5 bases from J, leaving 17 bases between. This CDR3 has 16 amino acids. Germline V gene data show CDR1 as MNHNS and CDR2 as SASEGT. Study-wide findings and caveats: T cells newly recruited by each seasonal influenza vaccination are few, the authors suggested.

This clonotype was recorded a few times. Its antigen is not identified. The chain is built from TRBV6-1 and TRBJ2-3, with D unclear. The sequence derives from a man between 45 and 60 years old who received an inactivated influenza vaccine. This specimen was non-naive T cells sorted from PBMCs, taken 40 to 50 days after vaccination. The CDR3 spells CASSEFWAGNVDTQYF. Here the CDR3 DNA reads TGTGCCAGCAGTGAATTTTGGGCTGGGAATGTAGATACGCAGTATTTT.